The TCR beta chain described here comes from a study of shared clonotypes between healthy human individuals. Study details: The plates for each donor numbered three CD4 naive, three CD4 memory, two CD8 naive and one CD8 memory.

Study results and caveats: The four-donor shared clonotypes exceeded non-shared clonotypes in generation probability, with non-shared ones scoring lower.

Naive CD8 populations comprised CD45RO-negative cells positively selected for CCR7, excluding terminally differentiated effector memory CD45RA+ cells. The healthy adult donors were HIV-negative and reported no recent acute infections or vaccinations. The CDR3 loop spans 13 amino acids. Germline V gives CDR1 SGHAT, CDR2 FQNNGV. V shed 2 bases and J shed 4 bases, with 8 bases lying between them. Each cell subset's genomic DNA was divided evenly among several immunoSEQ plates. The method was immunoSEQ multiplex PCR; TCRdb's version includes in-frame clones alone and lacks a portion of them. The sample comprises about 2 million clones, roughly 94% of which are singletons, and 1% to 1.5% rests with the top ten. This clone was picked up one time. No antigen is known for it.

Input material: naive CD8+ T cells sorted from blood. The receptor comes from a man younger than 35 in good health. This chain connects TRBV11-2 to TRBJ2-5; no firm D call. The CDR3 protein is CASSLLVLETQYF. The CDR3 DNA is TGTGCCAGCAGCTTACTAGTCCTAGAGACCCAGTACTTC. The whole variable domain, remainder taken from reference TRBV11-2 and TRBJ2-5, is EAGVAQSPRYKIIEKRQSVAFWCNPISGHATLYWYQQILGQGPKLLIQFQNNGVVDDSQLPKDRFSAERLKGVDSTLKIQPAKLEDSAVYLCASSLLVLETQYFGPGTRLLVL.